What follows are 28 T cell receptor beta chains derived from one specimen sequenced in a study of alternative splicing in chronic myeloid leukemia remission. Turning to the study itself: Trial remission samples were taken at major or complete molecular response, at 12 or 24 months.

Libraries were built from poly-A-enriched mRNA from around 0.95 ug total RNA. TCRdb processed the bulk RNA-seq reads again and assigns one entry to each CDR3 protein, with no DNA. There are hundreds of distinct CDR3 sequences in the sample; 90% to 95% occur only once, and 7% to 9% lies in the top ten. The specimen was PBMCs or total blood leukocytes (not recorded which), collected during remission. Receptors were obtained from an adult with chronic myeloid leukemia.

CDR3 residues: CASRSTGKAKNIQYF. This sequence joins TRBV6-2 or TRBV6-3 and TRBJ2-4; TCRdb's D call of TRBD1 is untestable without DNA. The CDR3 consists of 15 residues. In germline, CDR1 is MNHEY, CDR2 SVGEGT.

V usage is TRBV7-2 and J usage is TRBJ2-7; the TCRdb call, TRBD2, lacks DNA for checking. Per the germline V gene, CDR1 is SGHTA and CDR2 is FQGNSA. This CDR3 spans 13 amino acids. The CDR3 spells CASSLSGSYEQYF. Based on the CDR3 plus reference TRBV7-2 and TRBJ2-7, the full variable domain is GAGVSQSPSNKVTEKGKDVELRCDPISGHTALYWYRQSLGQGLEFLIYFQGNSAPDKSGLPSDRFSAERTGGSVSTLTIQRTQQEDSAVYLCASSLSGSYEQYFGPGTRLTVT.

The rearrangement uses TRBV29-1 and TRBJ2-5. The length of the CDR3 is 12 residues. In germline, CDR1 is SQVTM, CDR2 ANQGSEA. This CDR3 is CSVRLDQETQYF.

The chain has TRBV27 and TRBJ2-7; as DNA is missing, the TRBD2 call by TCRdb cannot be tested. This CDR3 has 15 amino acids. The germline V gene encodes CDR1 MNHEY and CDR2 SMNVEV (reference sequence). CDR3 sequence: CASSGYGTGSYEQYF.

CDR3 region: CASSLTTSGNSPLHF. This sequence joins TRBV28 and TRBJ1-6. Looked up from germline, CDR1 is MDHEN and CDR2 is SYDVKM. The CDR3 is 15 residues long. Full variable domain (missing parts from reference TRBV28 and TRBJ1-6): DVKVTQSSRYLVKRTGEKVFLECVQDMDHENMFWYRQDPGLGLRLIYFSYDVKMKEKGDIPEGYSVSREKKERFSLILESASTNQTSMYLCASSLTTSGNSPLHFGNGTRLTVT.

The chain has TRBV18 and TRBJ2-7. Germline V gene lookup returns CDR1 KGHSH and CDR2 LQKENI. The CDR3 has 13 amino acids. CDR3 protein: CASSPSTDYEQYF.

V is TRBV6-5 and J is TRBJ1-2. The germline V gene encodes CDR1 MNHEY and CDR2 SVGAGI. The CDR3 totals 14 residues. The CDR3: CASTRGAGDYGYTF.

The chain uses TRBV2 and TRBJ2-7. This CDR3 is built from 14 residues. The V gene's germline CDR1 is SNHLY and CDR2 FYNNEI. The CDR3 sequence: CASATGPPSYEQYF.

V gene TRBV25-1 combines with J gene TRBJ2-1. Germline V lookup: CDR1 MGHDK, CDR2 SYGVNS. This CDR3 spans 18 amino acids. The CDR3 loop reads CASSEYYFMESSYNEQFF.

The CDR3 protein is CSANSGGTYNEQFF. V usage is TRBV20/OR9-2 and J usage is TRBJ2-1; the TRBD2 assignment by TCRdb is unverifiable without DNA. TRBV20/OR9-2 counts as an open reading frame of uncertain function. This CDR3 contains 14 residues.

The J gene is TRBJ2-7, the V gene TRBV29-1. The germline V gene encodes CDR1 SQVTM and CDR2 ANQGSEA. This CDR3 spans 11 amino acids. Here the CDR3 reads CSVQTGYEQYF.

The gene calls are TRBV6-2 or TRBV6-3 and TRBJ1-2. In germline, CDR1 is MNHEY, CDR2 SVGEGT. The length of the CDR3 is 15 residues. The CDR3 protein is CASSYPGTANYGYTF.

The V gene is TRBV12-3 or TRBV12-4, the J gene TRBJ2-2; the TCRdb D gene call, TRBD2, has no DNA to confirm it. The length of the CDR3 is 14 residues. CDR3 amino acids: CASSLLGVDGELFF.

The CDR3 protein is CASSPGEDTEAFF. The rearrangement joins TRBV5-1 to TRBJ1-1. The CDR3 is 13 amino acids. CDR1 is SGHRS and CDR2 is YFSETQ in the germline V gene.

The chain recombines TRBV13 with TRBJ2-3; the D gene TCRdb calls, TRBD1, cannot be checked with no DNA. Per germline, CDR1 PRHDT and CDR2 FYEKMQ (reference sequence). The CDR3 runs to 16 residues. The CDR3 region is CASSRRRTGGADTQYF. Using reference TRBV13 and TRBJ2-3 for the parts outside the CDR3, the full variable domain is AAGVIQSPRHLIKEKRETATLKCYPIPRHDTVYWYQQGPGQDPQFLISFYEKMQSDKGSIPDRFSAQQFSDYHSELNMSSLELGDSALYFCASSRRRTGGADTQYFGPGTRLTVL.

The genes are TRBV2 and TRBJ1-6. Per germline, CDR1 SNHLY and CDR2 FYNNEI. This CDR3 contains 13 residues. The CDR3 loop is CASRQGSDSPLHF.

The chain carries TRBV5-6 and TRBJ2-1. The germline CDR1 and CDR2 sequences are SGHDT and YYEEEE. This CDR3 is built from 15 residues. CDR3 sequence reads: CASAPVAFADNEQFF. The variable domain in full, completed from reference TRBV5-6 and TRBJ2-1, reads DAGVTQSPTHLIKTRGQQVTLRCSPKSGHDTVSWYQQALGQGPQFIFQYYEEEERQRGNFPDRFSGHQFPNYSSELNVNALLLGDSALYLCASAPVAFADNEQFFGPGTRLTVL.

The gene calls are TRBV3-1 and TRBJ1-3. CDR3 length: 14 amino acids. CDR1 is LGHDT, CDR2 YNNKEL, per germline (reference sequence). CDR3 amino acids: CASGDFGSGNTIYF.

V usage is TRBV6-6 and J usage is TRBJ1-2. The CDR3 runs 16 residues. Germline V gene sequence: CDR1 MNHNY, CDR2 SVGAGI (reference sequence). The CDR3 reads CASSYFSGETVIGYTF.

In its sample, this clonotype was seen once. V and J are TRBV28 and TRBJ2-7; TCRdb outputs TRBD1, but without DNA this stays unchecked. Germline values: CDR1 MDHEN, CDR2 SYDVKM. The CDR3 has 15 residues. The CDR3 protein is CASSSPGQGLYEQYF.

The rearrangement links TRBV2 to TRBJ1-6. The CDR3 has 13 amino acids. Germline CDR1 is SNHLY and CDR2 is FYNNEI. The CDR3 here is CASSERPRSPLHF.

The table lists this clonotype with a count of one. This chain joins TRBV12-3 or TRBV12-4 and TRBJ1-2; no DNA is available, so the TRBD1 call from TCRdb remains unchecked. The CDR3 runs to 13 residues. CDR3 amino acids: CASTPGQVYGYTF.

V and J are TRBV19 and TRBJ2-1. The CDR3 totals 13 residues. Germline CDR1 and CDR2: LNHDA and SQIVND (reference sequence). Here the CDR3 reads CASNGGTYNEQFF.

This rearrangement joins TRBV2 to TRBJ1-6. The CDR3 covers 15 residues. CDR1 and CDR2 from the germline V gene are SNHLY and FYNNEI. The CDR3 reads CASRGDRATYSPLHF.

The chain has TRBV2 and TRBJ2-1. Germline CDR1 SNHLY, CDR2 FYNNEI. The CDR3 is 13 amino acids. Here the CDR3 reads CASSVDYYNEQFF.

The chain is built from TRBV9 and TRBJ1-2. CDR3 length equals 14 residues. Germline V gene lookup returns CDR1 SGDLS and CDR2 YYNGEE. The CDR3 is CASSADRGLGGYTF.

The rearrangement links TRBV28 to TRBJ1-1; TCRdb outputs TRBD1, but without DNA this stays unchecked. CDR1 and CDR2 (germline): MDHEN, SYDVKM. This CDR3 is built from 14 residues. The CDR3 reads CASSSGQLATEAFF.

The CDR3: CASRQGMNTEAFF. The genes are TRBV2 and TRBJ1-1; TCRdb's D gene call, TRBD1, goes unchecked for lack of DNA. Germline-derived CDR1 and CDR2 are SNHLY and FYNNEI. The CDR3 runs to 13 residues. Full variable domain (outside the CDR3, taken from reference TRBV2 and TRBJ1-1): EPEVTQTPSHQVTQMGQEVILRCVPISNHLYFYWYRQILGQKVEFLVSFYNNEISEKSEIFDDQFSVERPDGSNFTLKIRSTKLEDSAMYFCASRQGMNTEAFFGQGTRLTVV.